The present T cell receptor (beta chain) was sequenced within a study of blood T cell repertoires in COVID-19. Study in general: Sample material is recorded as cDNA or gDNA derived from T cells, B-cell-depleted T cells, or PBMCs.

Trimming took 2 bases from V and 3 from J, leaving 17 bases between them. Germline CDR1 MNHNS, CDR2 SASEGT. The CDR3 is 18 amino acids. Data came from immunoSEQ multiplex PCR; TCRdb stores just in-frame clones and leaves some out. Altogether 200,000 or so clones are present, around 85% being singletons, with the ten largest covering approximately 0.99%. V usage is TRBV6-1 and J usage is TRBJ1-6, with D maybe TRBD1 (6 bases). This TCR was sampled from a man between 60 and 70 years old with COVID-19, enrolled during active disease. Sequenced sample: peripheral blood. In nucleotides, the CDR3 is TGTGCCAGCAGTGAAAGGGGGGGGGAGCCTTACTATAATTCACCCCTCCACTTT. Its translation: CASSERGGEPYYNSPLHF.